The clone carrying this T cell receptor (beta chain) was recorded at least ten times. The sample is drawn from a study of Graves' ophthalmopathy and Graves' hyperthyroidism. CDR3 size: 16 residues. With 1 base removed from V and 5 bases from J, the gap between germline ends came to 17 bases. Germline values: CDR1 MGHRA, CDR2 YSYEKL. Amplification of TCR beta CDR3 regions used RNA transcripts. A first-round RT-PCR used HTBI primers, followed by a second-round multiplex PCR. TCRdb fed the multiplex PCR reads into MiXCR, producing one record per CDR3 protein. The sample holds about 620,000 distinct CDR3 sequences; about 20% are singletons and the top ten take 7.1%.

The chain combines TRBV4-1 with TRBJ2-5, with TRBD1 as a possible D gene (7 bases). Sample: peripheral blood. The origin of this receptor is a woman in her late teens or twenties with stable Graves' hyperthyroidism. Some clones in this sample may be carry-over from other donors' samples. The CDR3 here is CASSQADRVGGETQYF. The CDR3 DNA sequence: TGCGCCAGCAGCCAAGCCGACAGGGTAGGAGGGGAGACCCAGTACTTC.